This is a list of T cell receptor beta chains from one sample in a study of T cells in Graves' hyperthyroidism and ophthalmopathy. A single record per CDR3 protein comes from TCRdb applying MiXCR to the multiplex PCR reads. The sample gives around 340,000 distinct CDR3 sequences, around 17% of which show up once; roughly 33% is in the top ten. Sequencing used blood. The origin of the receptors is a man in his thirties or forties with Graves' hyperthyroidism. Each CDR3 is given with its conserved first and last residue. D genes are given only for firm matches. The size entry is marked missing in some rows and otherwise reads once, few, many or a size class.

d_call clone_size j_call v_call cdr3_aa cdr3_nt
TRBD1 few TRBJ2-2 TRBV11-2 CASSLYGTASPGELFF TGTGCCAGCAGTCTATACGGGACAGCGAGCCCCGGGGAGCTGTTTTTT
NA NA TRBJ1-1 TRBV15 CATSRDWGLPEAFF TGTGCCACCAGCAGAGATTGGGGGCTCCCTGAAGCTTTCTTT
TRBD1 NA TRBJ1-4 TRBV28 CASSQGGNNEKLFF TGTGCCAGCAGTCAGGGGGGGAATAATGAAAAACTGTTTTTT
NA many TRBJ2-7 TRBV5-5 CASSLAVTVSYEQYF TGTGCCAGCAGCTTGGCTGTGACAGTGAGCTACGAGCAGTACTTC
NA few TRBJ1-5 TRBV12-3/TRBV12-4 CASSLRGAGQPQHF TGTGCCAGCAGTTTACGGGGGGCAGGTCAGCCCCAGCATTTT
NA many TRBJ2-3 TRBV7-3 CASSMAGSSTDTQYF TGTGCCAGCAGCATGGCAGGGTCTAGCACAGATACGCAGTATTTT
NA many TRBJ2-7 TRBV2 CASSEGRISKGEQYF TGTGCCAGCAGTGAGGGCAGGATTAGCAAAGGCGAGCAGTACTTC
NA once TRBJ2-7 TRBV9 CASSLDGSKQYF TGTGCCAGCAGCTTAGATGGATCCAAGCAGTACTTC
TRBD2 NA TRBJ2-1 TRBV27 CASSFSGRVSYNEQFF TGTGCCAGCAGTTTTAGCGGGAGGGTATCCTACAATGAGCAGTTCTTC
TRBD1 few TRBJ1-1 TRBV7-9 CASSLAARQGVAGAFF TGTGCCAGCAGCTTAGCGGCTCGACAGGGGGTGGCTGGAGCTTTCTTT
NA NA TRBJ2-5 TRBV20-1 CSARDGWETQYF TGCAGTGCTAGAGATGGTTGGGAGACCCAGTACTTC
TRBD1 NA TRBJ1-3 TRBV20-1 CSAGTGSGNTIYF TGCAGTGCAGGGACAGGCTCTGGAAACACCATATATTTT